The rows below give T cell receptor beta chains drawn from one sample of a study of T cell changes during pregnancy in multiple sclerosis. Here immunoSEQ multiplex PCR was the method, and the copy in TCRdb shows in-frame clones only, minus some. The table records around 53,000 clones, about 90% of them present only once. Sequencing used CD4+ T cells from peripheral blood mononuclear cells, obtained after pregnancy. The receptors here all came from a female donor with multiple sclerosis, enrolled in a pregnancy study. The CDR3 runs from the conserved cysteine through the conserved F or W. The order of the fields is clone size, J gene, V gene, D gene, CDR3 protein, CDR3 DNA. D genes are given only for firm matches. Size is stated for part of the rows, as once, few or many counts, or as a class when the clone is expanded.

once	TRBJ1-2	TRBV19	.	CASSMRGRVLGYTF	TGTGCCAGTAGTATGCGTGGCAGGGTCTTGGGCTACACCTTC
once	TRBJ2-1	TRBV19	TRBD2	CASSMLRLAGRRSYNEQFF	TGTGCCAGTAGTATGCTACGACTAGCGGGGCGACGCTCCTACAATGAGCAGTTCTTC
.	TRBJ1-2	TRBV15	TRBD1	CATSRGQESGYGYTF	TGTGCCACCAGCAGGGGACAGGAAAGTGGGTATGGCTACACCTTC
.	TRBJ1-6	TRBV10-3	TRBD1	CATTQGVNSPLHF	TGTGCCACGACCCAGGGGGTCAATTCACCCCTCCACTTT
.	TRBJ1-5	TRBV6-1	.	CASSTDGGSNQPQHF	TGTGCCAGCAGCACCGACGGGGGTAGCAATCAGCCCCAGCATTTT
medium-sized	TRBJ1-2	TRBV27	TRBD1	CASSKTGQGRRGYTF	TGTGCCAGCAGCAAAACGGGACAGGGGAGACGAGGCTACACCTTC
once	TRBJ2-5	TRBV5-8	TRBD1	CASSLVGQELETQYF	TGTGCCAGCAGCTTGGTTGGACAGGAGTTAGAGACCCAGTACTTC
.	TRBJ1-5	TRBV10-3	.	CAISESAGGNQPQHF	TGTGCCATCAGTGAGTCGGCGGGAGGAAATCAGCCCCAGCATTTT
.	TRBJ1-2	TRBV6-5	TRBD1	CASSSRTGADYGYTF	TGTGCCAGCAGTTCTCGGACAGGGGCAGACTATGGCTACACCTTC
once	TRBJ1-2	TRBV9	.	CASSVSTGLDGYTF	TGTGCCAGCAGCGTTTCAACAGGGTTAGATGGCTACACCTTC
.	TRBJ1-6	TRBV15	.	CATSRGQGFYNSPLHF	TGTGCCACCAGCAGAGGCCAGGGGTTTTACAATTCACCCCTCCACTTT
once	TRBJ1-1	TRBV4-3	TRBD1	CASSQGGQGGTEAFF	TGCGCCAGCAGCCAAGGGGGACAGGGGGGCACTGAAGCTTTCTTT
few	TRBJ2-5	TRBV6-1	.	CASSVTSRGETQYF	TGTGCCAGCAGTGTAACGTCCAGAGGAGAGACCCAGTACTTC
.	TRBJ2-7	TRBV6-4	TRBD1	CASRGQVPYEQYF	TGTGCCAGCAGAGGACAGGTCCCCTACGAGCAGTACTTC
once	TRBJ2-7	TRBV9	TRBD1	CASSARDRGWGEQYF	TGTGCCAGCAGCGCAAGGGACAGGGGGTGGGGAGAGCAGTACTTC
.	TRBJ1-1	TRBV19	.	CASSFGRRNLNTEAFF	TGTGCCAGTAGTTTCGGGCGGAGGAATCTAAACACTGAAGCTTTCTTT
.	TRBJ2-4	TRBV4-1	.	CASSQEGGAGIAKNIQYF	TGCGCCAGCAGCCAAGAAGGGGGAGCGGGGATAGCCAAAAACATTCAGTACTTC
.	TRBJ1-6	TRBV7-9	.	CASRFVQGDPLHF	TGTGCCAGCAGGTTTGTCCAGGGTGATCCCCTCCACTTT
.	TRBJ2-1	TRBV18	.	CASSPQLAPNEQFF	TGTGCCAGCTCACCTCAACTTGCTCCCAATGAGCAGTTCTTC
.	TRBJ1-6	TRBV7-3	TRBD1	CASSLGQGYNSPLHF	TGTGCCAGCAGCTTAGGACAGGGCTATAATTCACCCCTCCACTTT
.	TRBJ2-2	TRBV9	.	CASSVDLRTAATGELFF	TGTGCCAGCAGCGTAGACCTTAGGACAGCTGCGACCGGGGAGCTGTTTTTT
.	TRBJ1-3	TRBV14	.	CASSPKIGNTIYF	TGTGCCAGCAGCCCCAAAATCGGAAACACCATATATTTT
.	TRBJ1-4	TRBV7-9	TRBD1	CASSLRQGKKLFF	TGTGCCAGCAGCTTAAGACAGGGAAAGAAACTGTTTTTT
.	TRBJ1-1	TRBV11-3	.	CASSLHPGNTEAFF	TGTGCCAGCAGCCTCCATCCGGGGAACACTGAAGCTTTCTTT
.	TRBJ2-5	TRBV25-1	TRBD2	CASSEPGGHRETQYF	TGTGCCAGCAGTGAACCGGGGGGTCACCGGGAGACCCAGTACTTC
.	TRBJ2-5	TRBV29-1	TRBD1	CSATPPGQGRTETQYF	TGCAGCGCGACCCCTCCGGGACAGGGGCGAACAGAGACCCAGTACTTC
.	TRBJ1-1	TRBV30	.	CASLNTEAFF	TGTGCCTCCTTAAACACTGAAGCTTTCTTT
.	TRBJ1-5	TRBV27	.	CASSPRTDQPQHF	TGTGCCAGCAGTCCACGGACTGATCAGCCCCAGCATTTT
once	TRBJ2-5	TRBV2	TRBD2	CASTPKERGGQETQYF	TGTGCCAGCACCCCCAAGGAGCGGGGGGGCCAAGAGACCCAGTACTTC
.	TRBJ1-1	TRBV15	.	CATSRGGLQFEAFF	TGTGCCACCAGCAGAGGTGGCCTGCAATTTGAAGCTTTCTTT
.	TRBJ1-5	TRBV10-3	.	CAISESTRGPDQPQHF	TGTGCCATCAGTGAGTCTACAAGAGGGCCCGATCAGCCCCAGCATTTT
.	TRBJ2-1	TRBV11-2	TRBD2	CASSSQRGAVYNEQFF	TGTGCCAGCAGCTCCCAGCGGGGGGCCGTCTACAATGAGCAGTTCTTC
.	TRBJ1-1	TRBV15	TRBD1	CATSSHRGNTEAFF	TGTGCCACCAGCAGCCACAGGGGAAACACTGAAGCTTTCTTT
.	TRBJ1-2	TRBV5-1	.	CASSLEGRGPANYGYTF	TGCGCCAGCAGCTTGGAAGGGCGGGGTCCCGCGAACTATGGCTACACCTTC
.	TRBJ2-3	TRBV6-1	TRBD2	CASSVSGATDTQYF	TGTGCCAGCAGCGTGAGCGGGGCGACAGATACGCAGTATTTT
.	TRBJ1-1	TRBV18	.	CASSPGGNTEAFF	TGTGCCAGCTCACCGGGGGGGAACACTGAAGCTTTCTTT
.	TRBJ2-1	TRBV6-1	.	CASSEAFTRAYNEQFF	TGTGCCAGCAGTGAAGCCTTTACTAGGGCCTACAATGAGCAGTTCTTC
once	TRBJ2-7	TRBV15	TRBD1	CATSRDPGQGYEQYF	TGTGCCACCAGCAGAGATCCGGGACAGGGCTACGAGCAGTACTTC
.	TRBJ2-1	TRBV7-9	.	CASGPGQNNEQFF	TGTGCCAGCGGCCCAGGCCAGAACAATGAGCAGTTCTTC
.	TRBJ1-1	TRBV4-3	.	CASTEDLRNTEAFF	TGCGCCAGTACGGAGGACCTTAGGAACACTGAAGCTTTCTTT
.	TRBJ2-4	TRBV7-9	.	CASSYGEIGDIQYF	TGTGCCAGCAGCTACGGGGAAATCGGGGACATTCAGTACTTC
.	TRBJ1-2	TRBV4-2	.	CASSQGGRQAETNYGYTF	TGTGCCAGCAGCCAAGGAGGGAGGCAGGCCGAAACTAACTATGGCTACACCTTC
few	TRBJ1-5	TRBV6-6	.	CASALKGDSNQPQHF	TGTGCCAGCGCATTAAAGGGGGATAGCAATCAGCCCCAGCATTTT
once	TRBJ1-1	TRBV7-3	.	CASSPLGGRAEAFF	TGTGCCAGCAGCCCCTTGGGGGGTCGCGCTGAAGCTTTCTTT
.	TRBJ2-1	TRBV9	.	CASSVVGVRYNEQFF	TGTGCCAGCAGCGTAGTCGGGGTCCGCTACAATGAGCAGTTCTTC
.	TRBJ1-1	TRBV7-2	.	CASSLDSYTEAFF	TGTGCCAGCAGCCTTGACAGTTACACTGAAGCTTTCTTT